Listed below are T cell receptor beta chains from one sample, sequenced in a study of cytomegalovirus exposure and HLA in healthy donors. This table comes from immunoSEQ multiplex PCR, and its TCRdb copy is limited to in-frame clones, with some not included. The sample lists over 85,000 clones; nearly 80% were seen once. Material: PBMCs. These receptors were collected from a woman in her 40s in good health and CMV-seronegative. Each CDR3 is given with its conserved first and last residue. A D gene is named only where the DNA matches it firmly. The size of a clone is reported for some rows only, either as once, few or many, or as a class for expanded clones.

CDR3: CASSLDDRGAANYGYTF
DNA: TGTGCCAGCAGCTTAGACGACAGGGGCGCAGCTAACTATGGCTACACCTTC
V: TRBV7-6
J: TRBJ1-2
size: .
D: TRBD1
length: 17

CDR3: CASTISGVNEQFF
DNA: TGTGCCAGCACCATAAGTGGAGTTAATGAGCAGTTCTTC
V: TRBV6-1
J: TRBJ2-1
size: few
D: .
length: 13

CDR3: CAAGGGGSSTGELFF
DNA: TGTGCCGCGGGCGGCGGGGGGTCCTCCACCGGGGAGCTGTTTTTT
V: TRBV10-3
J: TRBJ2-2
size: .
D: TRBD2
length: 15

CDR3: CASSFQGSGEKLFF
DNA: TGTGCCAGCAGCTTCCAGGGAAGTGGGGAAAAACTGTTTTTT
V: TRBV7-2
J: TRBJ1-4
size: .
D: .
length: 14

CDR3: CASSLYWASGANVLTF
DNA: TGTGCCAGCAGCTTGTACTGGGCCTCTGGGGCCAACGTCCTGACTTTC
V: TRBV5-6
J: TRBJ2-6
size: .
D: .
length: 16

CDR3: CASSKERETQYF
DNA: TGTGCCAGCAGCAAAGAGAGGGAGACCCAGTACTTC
V: TRBV7-8
J: TRBJ2-5
size: .
D: .
length: 12

CDR3: CASSYSGRGGIDTQYF
DNA: TGTGCCAGCAGTTACTCGGGGAGGGGCGGAATAGATACGCAGTATTTT
V: TRBV6-5
J: TRBJ2-3
size: .
D: TRBD2
length: 16

CDR3: CASSLSQGSYNEQFF
DNA: TGTGCCAGCTCACTGTCTCAGGGGTCCTACAATGAGCAGTTCTTC
V: TRBV18
J: TRBJ2-1
size: .
D: .
length: 15

CDR3: CASSQDRTRQAGVNTEAFF
DNA: TGCGCCAGCAGCCAAGACAGGACTAGACAGGCTGGGGTGAACACTGAAGCTTTCTTT
V: TRBV4-1
J: TRBJ1-1
size: .
D: .
length: 19

CDR3: CASSYTSTGGVGETQYF
DNA: TGTGCCAGCAGTTACACCTCGACAGGGGGTGTAGGGGAGACCCAGTACTTC
V: TRBV7-9
J: TRBJ2-5
size: once
D: TRBD1
length: 17

CDR3: CASSSLAEGGNYGYTF
DNA: TGCGCCAGCAGCTCCCTTGCCGAGGGAGGTAACTATGGCTACACCTTC
V: TRBV5-1
J: TRBJ1-2
size: .
D: .
length: 16

CDR3: CASSPGTGGSNQPQNF
DNA: TGTGCCAGCAGTCCCGGGACAGGGGGTTCCAATCAGCCCCAGAATTTT
V: TRBV6-6
J: TRBJ1-5
size: .
D: TRBD1
length: 16

CDR3: CASGLVGKGGTEAFF
DNA: TGTGCTAGTGGTTTGGTAGGGAAAGGGGGCACTGAAGCTTTCTTT
V: TRBV12-5
J: TRBJ1-1
size: .
D: .
length: 15

CDR3: CASSEGGTGPPYEQYF
DNA: TGTGCCAGCAGCGAGGGAGGGACAGGGCCCCCCTACGAGCAGTACTTC
V: TRBV9
J: TRBJ2-7
size: .
D: TRBD1
length: 16

CDR3: CASSRWVGSNQPQHF
DNA: TGCGCCAGCAGCCGGTGGGTCGGGAGCAATCAGCCCCAGCATTTT
V: TRBV4-3
J: TRBJ1-5
size: .
D: .
length: 15

CDR3: CASSRTSGGTRTGELFF
DNA: TGTGCCAGTAGTAGAACTAGCGGGGGGACACGCACCGGGGAGCTGTTTTTT
V: TRBV19
J: TRBJ2-2
size: .
D: TRBD2
length: 17

CDR3: CASSQAGGDRTDTQYF
DNA: TGCGCCAGCAGCCAAGCGGGAGGGGACCGCACAGATACGCAGTATTTT
V: TRBV4-3
J: TRBJ2-3
size: few
D: TRBD2
length: 16

CDR3: CASSVQGSEETQYF
DNA: TGTGCCAGCAGCGTTCAGGGGTCGGAAGAGACCCAGTACTTC
V: TRBV9
J: TRBJ2-5
size: .
D: .
length: 14

CDR3: CASSVMGRETQYF
DNA: TGTGCCAGCAGTGTCATGGGGCGGGAGACCCAGTACTTC
V: TRBV2
J: TRBJ2-5
size: .
D: .
length: 13

CDR3: CASSDDRTDGRPQNF
DNA: TGTGCCAGCAGTGACGACCGGACAGACGGGAGGCCCCAGAATTTT
V: TRBV2
J: TRBJ1-5
size: .
D: .
length: 15

CDR3: CASSTDGDRREKLFF
DNA: TGCGCCAGCAGCACTGACGGGGACAGACGAGAAAAACTGTTTTTT
V: TRBV5-1
J: TRBJ1-4
size: .
D: TRBD1
length: 15

CDR3: CASSLVSGTRRETQYF
DNA: TGTGCCAGCAGCTTAGTAAGCGGGACTAGAAGGGAGACCCAGTACTTC
V: TRBV7-9
J: TRBJ2-5
size: .
D: TRBD2
length: 16

CDR3: CASSPQGSGNTIYF
DNA: TGTGCCAGCTCACCGCAGGGGTCTGGAAACACCATATATTTT
V: TRBV18
J: TRBJ1-3
size: .
D: .
length: 14

CDR3: CASSTPDSQETQYF
DNA: TGTGCCAGCAGCACGCCGGACAGCCAAGAGACCCAGTACTTC
V: TRBV11-2
J: TRBJ2-5
size: .
D: .
length: 14

CDR3: CASSLELAGGTGELFF
DNA: TGTGCCAGCAGCTTGGAACTAGCGGGGGGGACCGGGGAGCTGTTTTTT
V: TRBV5-4
J: TRBJ2-2
size: .
D: TRBD2
length: 16

CDR3: CASSPVGHEGYTF
DNA: TGTGCCAGCAGCCCGGTGGGGCACGAGGGCTACACCTTC
V: TRBV7-2
J: TRBJ1-2
size: .
D: .
length: 13

CDR3: CAWTQGRGLSYEQYF
DNA: TGTGCCTGGACCCAGGGTAGGGGTCTATCCTACGAGCAGTACTTC
V: TRBV30
J: TRBJ2-7
size: .
D: .
length: 15

CDR3: CASSTGTAEETQYF
DNA: TGTGCCAGCAGCACCGGGACAGCCGAAGAGACCCAGTACTTC
V: TRBV7-9
J: TRBJ2-5
size: .
D: TRBD1
length: 14

CDR3: CASSPGQGKVNTIYF
DNA: TGTGCCAGCAGCCCCGGACAGGGGAAGGTGAACACCATATATTTT
V: TRBV5-4
J: TRBJ1-3
size: once
D: TRBD1
length: 15

CDR3: CASSSTVNYGYTF
DNA: TGTGCCAGCAGTTCGACAGTCAACTATGGCTACACCTTC
V: TRBV27
J: TRBJ1-2
size: .
D: .
length: 13

CDR3: CASSPTGVNQPQHF
DNA: TGTGCCAGCTCACCCACAGGGGTCAATCAGCCCCAGCATTTT
V: TRBV18
J: TRBJ1-5
size: .
D: TRBD1
length: 14

CDR3: CASSLGTGSGYTF
DNA: TGTGCCAGCAGCTTAGGGACAGGGAGTGGCTACACCTTC
V: TRBV7-3
J: TRBJ1-2
size: .
D: TRBD1
length: 13

CDR3: CASSDFSGSNQPQHF
DNA: TGTGCCAGTAGTGACTTTTCAGGGAGCAATCAGCCCCAGCATTTT
V: TRBV19
J: TRBJ1-5
size: once
D: .
length: 15

CDR3: CASSPLAKGGELFF
DNA: TGTGCCAGCAGCCCCCTAGCTAAGGGAGGAGAACTGTTTTTT
V: TRBV6-1
J: TRBJ1-4
size: .
D: .
length: 14

CDR3: CAIAASGGNSGANVLTF
DNA: TGTGCCATCGCAGCTAGCGGGGGCAACTCTGGGGCCAACGTCCTGACTTTC
V: TRBV10-3
J: TRBJ2-6
size: .
D: TRBD2
length: 17

CDR3: CASSTQMNTEAFF
DNA: TGTGCCAGTAGTACACAGATGAACACTGAAGCTTTCTTT
V: TRBV19
J: TRBJ1-1
size: .
D: .
length: 13

CDR3: CASSGGAFTGELFF
DNA: TGTGCCAGCAGCGGGGGGGCCTTCACCGGGGAGCTGTTTTTT
V: TRBV2
J: TRBJ2-2
size: .
D: TRBD2
length: 14

CDR3: CACGGGRNTEAFF
DNA: TGTGCCTGCGGGGGCGGTCGGAACACTGAAGCTTTCTTT
V: TRBV6-6
J: TRBJ1-1
size: few
D: .
length: 13

CDR3: CASSYSATATNYGYTF
DNA: TGTGCCAGCAGTTACAGTGCGACAGCTACTAACTATGGCTACACCTTC
V: TRBV6-5
J: TRBJ1-2
size: .
D: .
length: 16

CDR3: CASSQAGTGHYEQYF
DNA: TGTGCCAGCAGCCAAGCCGGGACAGGGCACTACGAGCAGTACTTC
V: TRBV4-2
J: TRBJ2-7
size: .
D: TRBD1
length: 15

CDR3: CASSPGTLNGYNEQFF
DNA: TGTGCCAGCAGCCCCGGGACTCTCAATGGCTACAATGAGCAGTTCTTC
V: TRBV5-4
J: TRBJ2-1
size: few
D: .
length: 16